This record looks at one T cell receptor (beta chain) sequence and its context. Between the trimmed V and J ends, which lost 2 bases and 4 bases, there was a span of 21 bases. The CDR3 covers 17 residues. The germline gives CDR1 MNHEY, CDR2 SMNVEV (reference sequence). Participants spanned ages about 18 to 95 years and resided in roughly 26 US areas. Participant reports of clinical history set cohort assignment. The entry originates in a study of blood T cell repertoires in COVID-19. TCRdb keeps only in-frame clones here, not all; method: immunoSEQ multiplex PCR. The sample consists of about 250,000 clones, 75% to 85% of them appearing once.

The clonotype originates from a woman aged 50 to 65 with acute COVID-19. The rearrangement links TRBV27 to TRBJ2-7, with a tentative D call TRBD1 (6 bases). Sequencing was done on a sample of PBMCs or T cells enriched from blood (not recorded which). The CDR3 is CASSLRLWDNLPYEQYF. In nucleotides, the CDR3 is TGTGCCAGCAGTTTAAGGCTGTGGGACAACCTCCCATACGAGCAGTACTTC.